This T cell receptor (beta chain) was sequenced in a study of control samples from healthy donors and cancer patients. Germline CDR1 and CDR2: MNHEY and SMNVEV (reference sequence). V shed 2 bases and J shed 2 bases, with 10 bases lying between them. The CDR3 is 14 residues long. This table comes from immunoSEQ multiplex PCR, and its TCRdb copy is limited to in-frame clones, with some not included. Counted here are about 170,000 clones, 91% occurring once; the ten biggest clones make up approximately 1.4%. The TCR originated in a woman in her twenties or thirties in good health. What was sequenced was blood. The J gene is TRBJ2-7, the V gene TRBV27, with D perhaps TRBD1 (6 bases). The CDR3 DNA reads TGTGCCAGCAGTTTAACCCGGGACACCTACGAGCAGTACTTC. It specifies CASSLTRDTYEQYF.